This TCR beta chain stems from a study of cytomegalovirus exposure and HLA in healthy donors. As for the study in general: According to later analysis, the same platform produced the 100 to 150 validation and over 600 first-cohort repertoires. Findings of the study overall: According to a subsequent analysis, TCR clusters identified in the first cohort showed a tendency to co-occur across the approximately 120 validation repertoires. The study flagged approximately 180 TCR beta chains as cytomegalovirus-associated.

Donors were drawn from the 120-subject validation cohort, separate from the approximately 700-subject first cohort. As to this clone: Its antigen is as yet unknown.

Assay: immunoSEQ multiplex PCR; the TCRdb copy retains only in-frame clones and omits some. The table includes about 180,000 clones, approximately 81% detected once. V lost 1 base and J 5 bases, leaving 12 bases between the germline ends. CDR3 size: 14 residues. Germline V CDR1 and CDR2: SGHKS, YYEKEE (reference sequence). This clonotype was obtained from a man between 18 and 35 years old in good health and CMV-seropositive. This chain links TRBV5-5 with TRBJ1-1; TRBD1 is a possible D gene (6 bases). The sequencing input was PBMCs. Written as DNA, the CDR3 is TGTGCCAGCAGCTTGCAGGGGCCGGGAACTGAAGCTTTCTTT. Its protein product is CASSLQGPGTEAFF.